This T cell receptor (beta chain) was found in a study of blood T cell repertoires in COVID-19 (dated by TCRdb to about 2020). With regard to the full study: The collaborator samples originated in the United States, Italy and Spain and spanned the acute and convalescent phases of COVID-19. A de-identified subject ID, COVID-19 status, age in years and sex were almost always included in the sample metadata. HLA class I and class II types, where available, came from metadata supplied by the sample provider rather than from assay-based typing. Deeply sampled blood TCRbeta repertoires from subjects exposed to, actively infected with, or recovered from COVID-19 were included in the dataset. Samples were obtained from the ongoing ImmuneRACE study (first 160 participants) and from 1,000 to 1,500 subjects provided by 6 global collaborators. A freely available public database, intended as a resource for researchers studying the immune response to SARS-CoV-2, is where the repertoires were released. The material from the prospective study consisted of cDNA or gDNA derived from T cells, B-cell-depleted T cells, or PBMCs. Broader findings and caveats from the paper: How much clinical and demographic metadata was included differed by source and by participant, and the metadata was provided uncurated.

Collaborating institutions collected whole blood in K2EDTA tubes following their own protocols. For TCRbeta analysis, collaborators shipped samples in one of three forms: frozen whole blood, isolated PBMCs, or DNA extracted from either of those sample types. Regarding this clone: What this receptor recognizes is not known. No qualities accompany the bases; no much larger clone lies one base away.

Including the terminal cysteine and phenylalanine, the CDR3 comprises 13 residues. Kept here is only the CDR3 DNA, which spans 39 bases and is read in frame from base 1. V is reduced by 3 bases and J by 4 bases, leaving a spacing of 9 bases between them. The germline V gene (reference sequence) gives CDR1 as LNHDA and CDR2 as SQIVND. The immunoSEQ Assay, a bias-controlled multiplex PCR, was used to amplify TCRbeta CDR3 regions from genomic DNA. Under the source paper's analysis protocol: The number of nucleated cells in each sample was estimated from the amplification of reference gene primers within the assay. To quantify the absolute abundance of each unique TCRbeta CDR3 rearrangement, sequence reads were collapsed and filtered. For each sample, productive Simpson clonality was calculated as the square root of Simpson's diversity index across productive rearrangements. The table comes from immuneACCESS by way of TCRdb, which keeps in-frame sequences with V and J called. Part of the clones is missing from these tables; in studies checked, under half for an unresolved V gene and the rest for unknown reasons. V and J calls and clone size are as listed in that table; D and trimming were resolved from the DNA. This sample lists around 260,000 clones; roughly 91% were detected once. Approximately 0.84% of the sample lies in the top ten.

Here the chain combines TRBV19 and TRBJ1-1; the D gene identity is not certain. The specimen was peripheral blood. The sequence was collected from a young man with acute or convalescent COVID-19. This receptor has the CDR3 CASSMSGITEAFF. DNA sequence: TGTGCCAGTAGTATGTCGGGGATCACTGAAGCTTTCTTT. Outside the CDR3, residues come from the reference TRBV19 and TRBJ1-1 proteins, so the full variable domain is: DGGITQSPKYLFRKEGQNVTLSCEQNLNHDAMYWYRQDPGQGLRLIYYSQIVNDFQKGDIAEGYSVSREKKESFPLTVTSAQKNPTAFYLCASSMSGITEAFFGQGTRLTVV.